This passage covers 14 T cell receptor beta chains from one sample sequenced in a study of tumor-infiltrating lymphocytes in localized non-small cell lung cancer. Only in-frame clones appear in the TCRdb table, and some are missing; sequencing was by immunoSEQ multiplex PCR. This sample has 15,000 to 20,000 clones, with approximately 80% found just once. The specimen was uninvolved lung tissue not adjacent to the tumor. The origin of the receptors is a human donor with non-small cell lung cancer.

CDR3 region: CASRQQGVEDYGYTF. For the CDR3, the DNA is TGTGCCAGCAGGCAACAGGGGGTGGAGGACTATGGCTACACCTTC. The V gene is TRBV6-5, the J gene TRBJ1-2, with TRBD1 matching over 8 bases. Trimming took 6 bases from V and 3 from J; bases not matched to a gene: 9. The CDR3 contains 15 residues. The V gene's germline CDR1 is MNHEY and CDR2 SVGAGI.

This rearrangement joins TRBV10-1 to TRBJ2-1; TRBD2 aligns across 8 bases. The CDR3 contains 16 residues. The germline V gene has CDR1 WNHNN and CDR2 SYGVQD (reference sequence). Germline trimming cut 3 bases from V and 7 bases from J; bases unmatched to any gene: 11. The CDR3 nucleotides read TGCGCCAGCAGTGACTTTCAAAGCGGGAGAAGTAATGAGCAGTTCTTC. This encodes CASSDFQSGRSNEQFF.

This chain joins TRBV27 and TRBJ2-7; the D gene is possibly TRBD1 (5 bases). Germline V CDR1 and CDR2: MNHEY, SMNVEV (reference sequence). V was cut by 5 bases and J by 4 bases, with 12 bases left in between. CDR3 length equals 13 residues. The DNA of the CDR3 is TGTGCCAGCAGTAAAGGGGCGCGATACGAGCAGTACTTC. Translation gives CASSKGARYEQYF.

Here the CDR3 reads CSVRRLAGVDDEQFF. Written as DNA, the CDR3 is TGCAGCGTTCGACGGCTAGCGGGAGTCGACGATGAGCAGTTCTTC. The chain uses TRBV29-1 and TRBJ2-1, with 10 bases identical to TRBD2. Trimming cost V 5 bases and J 8 bases; bases outside gene matches: 12. The CDR3 covers 15 residues. CDR1 is SQVTM and CDR2 is ANQGSEA in the germline V gene.

This clone is labeled as medium-sized (0.01 to 0.1%). The CDR3 here is CASSFSGDTQYF. The CDR3 nucleotides read TGTGCCAGCAGCTTTTCTGGTGATACGCAGTATTTT. The chain uses TRBV11-3 and TRBJ2-3; the D is unclear. The germline gives CDR1 SGHNT, CDR2 YENEEA. The CDR3 length is 12 residues. Trimming pared 3 bases from V and 6 bases from J, leaving 7 bases between.

This chain uses TRBV6-6 with TRBJ1-3; TRBD1 agrees at 7 bases. Trimming at V came to 6 bases and at J to 0 bases, leaving 5 bases not matched to a gene. CDR1 and CDR2 from the germline V gene are MNHNY and SVGAGI (reference sequence). This CDR3 comprises 15 residues. CDR3 amino acids: CASSPGQSSGNTIYF. In DNA, the CDR3 is TGTGCCAGCAGCCCGGGACAGAGCTCTGGAAACACCATATATTTT.

The chain is built from TRBV21-1 and TRBJ1-2. TRBV21-1 is reported as a pseudogene. The CDR3 has 13 residues. The CDR3, as DNA: TGTGCCAGCTCCCGGGGCATAAACTATGGCTACACCTTC. Residues: CASSRGINYGYTF.

The rearrangement uses TRBV18 and TRBJ1-1; D call uncertain. In germline, CDR1 is KGHSH, CDR2 LQKENI. There are 14 residues in the CDR3. The V gene lost 6 bases and the J gene lost 7 bases, with 18 bases spanning the gap. The CDR3: CASSPIKGEGEAFF. CDR3 sequence (DNA): TGTGCCAGCTCCCCGATTAAGGGAGAGGGTGAAGCTTTCTTT.

This chain connects TRBV2 to TRBJ2-6; D unclear. The CDR3 extends over 15 amino acids. Deletions cut 5 bases from V and 0 bases from J, with 8 bases between. The germline CDR1 and CDR2 sequences are SNHLY and FYNNEI. CDR3 coding DNA: TGTGCCAGCAGTAACCAAGGCTCTGGGGCCAACGTCCTGACTTTC. Translation gives CASSNQGSGANVLTF.

This clone appeared a few times. The V call is TRBV7-2, the J call TRBJ1-2, with a tentative D call TRBD1 (5 bases). Germline assignment: CDR1 SGHTA and CDR2 FQGNSA. The CDR3 runs 14 residues. Trimming left V 3 bases short and J 2 bases short, with 10 bases between. In nucleotides, the CDR3 is TGTGCCAGCAGCTTGGGACGGTACAACTATGGCTACACCTTC. It is translated as CASSLGRYNYGYTF.

The CDR3 DNA reads TGTGCCAGCAGTGATGCGGCGGCTAACTATGGCTACACCTTC. Translating gives CASSDAAANYGYTF. The chain is built from TRBV6-1 and TRBJ1-2, with no clear D. CDR3 size: 14 residues. The germline CDR1 and CDR2 sequences are MNHNS and SASEGT. Trimming pared 3 bases from V and 0 bases from J, leaving 8 bases between.

The V call is TRBV6-1, the J call TRBJ2-7; 10 bases align to TRBD2. V gave up 8 bases and J gave up 6 bases; unmatched junction bases: 7. The CDR3 has 13 amino acids. Germline V gene data show CDR1 as MNHNS and CDR2 as SASEGT. The CDR3 reads CASDPGLATEQYF. Here the CDR3 DNA reads TGTGCCAGCGACCCGGGACTAGCGACCGAGCAGTACTTC.

The rearrangement uses TRBV7-2 and TRBJ2-5; D not certain. V lost 2 bases and J lost 4, with 5 bases in between. CDR3 length: 12 residues. Germline V gene lookup returns CDR1 SGHTA and CDR2 FQGNSA. CDR3 residues: CASSLFGETQYF. DNA of the CDR3: TGTGCCAGCAGCTTATTTGGAGAGACCCAGTACTTC.

The chain has TRBV9 and TRBJ1-1; tentative D call: TRBD1 (5 bases). Germline V gives CDR1 SGDLS, CDR2 YYNGEE. The CDR3 totals 15 residues. The V and J ends lost 2 bases and 1 base respectively, with 12 bases between them. The CDR3 region has the DNA TGTGCCAGCAGCGTCACCGCGGGGGGGAACACTGAAGCTTTCTTT. Its translation: CASSVTAGGNTEAFF.